The 27 T cell receptor beta chains in this list originate from one sample, sequenced in a study of PD-1 blockade in classical Hodgkin lymphoma. The table came from immunoSEQ multiplex PCR; TCRdb's copy has only in-frame clones and leaves some out. There are approximately 51,000 clones in the sample; around 73% occur only once, and about 16% lies in the top ten. Brentuximab vedotin exposure varied, and every patient relapsed after autologous stem cell transplantation. The sequenced sample was peripheral blood mononuclear cells (PBMCs), obtained before the second cycle of nivolumab. These receptors originate from a human donor with classical Hodgkin lymphoma.

The V gene is TRBV11-2, the J gene TRBJ2-6; D is undetermined. Trimming shortened V by 1 base and J by 1 base, and 11 bases separated the two germline ends. Germline CDR1 reads SGHAT; CDR2 reads FQNNGV. This CDR3 has 17 amino acids. The CDR3 sequence is CASSLAIRLSGANVLTF. In DNA, the CDR3 is TGTGCCAGCAGCTTAGCCATTAGGTTGTCTGGGGCCAACGTCCTGACTTTC.

This clone was picked up a small number of times. V and J are TRBV29-1 and TRBJ1-1, with 12 bases aligning to TRBD1. The V and J ends lost 7 bases and 5 bases, in that order; junction bases with no gene match: 8. CDR3 length equals 14 residues. CDR1 is SQVTM, CDR2 ANQGSEA, per germline. The CDR3 sequence is CSGWGQGAGTEAFF. The CDR3 bases are TGCAGCGGTTGGGGACAGGGGGCAGGGACTGAAGCTTTCTTT.

V gene TRBV19 combines with J gene TRBJ2-7, with TRBD2 matching over 7 bases. CDR1 is LNHDA, CDR2 SQIVND, per germline (reference sequence). V was pared by 5 bases and J by 3 bases, with 13 bases of the junction left unmatched. The length of the CDR3 is 16 residues. CDR3 nucleotide sequence: TGTGCCAGTAGTCTCCCCGGCGGGAGCCCAAGCTACGAGCAGTACTTC. Its protein product is CASSLPGGSPSYEQYF.

The genes are TRBV7-2 and TRBJ1-1; D call uncertain. The germline CDR1 and CDR2 sequences are SGHTA and FQGNSA. The CDR3 is 13 amino acids. V was clipped by 5 bases and J by 5 bases, with 12 bases between them. The CDR3 loop reads CASSPIFGTEAFF. The CDR3 nucleotides read TGTGCCAGCAGCCCGATCTTCGGGACTGAAGCTTTCTTT.

This clone has a handful of counts. The chain links TRBV25-1 to TRBJ2-2; D uncertain. Trimming shortened V by 6 bases and J by 4 bases, and 9 bases separated the two germline ends. The CDR3 is 13 residues long. Germline V gene sequence: CDR1 MGHDK, CDR2 SYGVNS. For the CDR3, the DNA is TGTGCCAGCAGCCCCCCGTTCACCGGGGAGCTGTTTTTT. This encodes CASSPPFTGELFF.

Points on this clone: Other DNA sequences in the same sample also yield this CDR3. The chain combines TRBV19 with TRBJ1-2; TRBD1 might be the D (6 bases). Germline V lookup: CDR1 LNHDA, CDR2 SQIVND (reference sequence). This CDR3 comprises 14 residues. The V end lost 4 bases, the J end lost 5 bases, and 14 bases lay between the germline ends. DNA of the CDR3: TGTGCCAGTAGTACCCAGACAGGACCGTATGGCTACACCTTC. As protein: CASSTQTGPYGYTF.

DNA for the CDR3: TGTGCCAGCAGTTTAATCGTCCCGTCAAAGGGCAGGCACGAGCAGTACTTC. Protein: CASSLIVPSKGRHEQYF. The chain employs TRBV28 and TRBJ2-7, with D unresolved. The CDR3 runs 17 residues. Germline values: CDR1 MDHEN, CDR2 SYDVKM. V lost 2 bases and J lost 5, with 22 bases in between.

This clone was seen repeatedly, ten times or more. The rearrangement joins TRBV5-4 to TRBJ2-1, with D maybe TRBD2 (7 bases). The V end was cut by 0 bases, the J end by 7 bases, with 17 bases between. The CDR3 spans 16 residues. Germline V gene sequence: CDR1 SGHNT, CDR2 YYREEE (reference sequence). The CDR3 DNA sequence: TGTGCCAGCAGCTTGGGAGGGGGGGACCAAAGTAATGAGCAGTTCTTC. Translating gives CASSLGGGDQSNEQFF.

The J gene is TRBJ2-7, the V gene TRBV11-2, with TRBD2 matching over 10 bases. Trimming at V came to 5 bases and at J to 3 bases, leaving 7 bases not matched to a gene. Germline loops: CDR1 SGHAT, CDR2 FQNNGV. CDR3 length: 15 amino acids. CDR3 in amino acids: CASSPSSGSGYEQYF. In DNA, the CDR3 is TGTGCCAGCAGCCCCTCTAGCGGGAGTGGCTACGAGCAGTACTTC.

This clone has only a few counts. The V and J genes are TRBV29-1 and TRBJ2-7, with unresolved D. The CDR3 length is 14 residues. The V and J ends lost 1 base and 2 bases respectively, with 12 bases between them. Germline assignment: CDR1 SQVTM and CDR2 ANQGSEA. CDR3 coding DNA: TGCAGCGTTGAAGTCCCGGGCAGGACCTACGAGCAGTACTTC. Amino acid sequence: CSVEVPGRTYEQYF.

The chain is built from TRBV6-5 and TRBJ2-7; D is perhaps TRBD1 (5 bases). Germline loops: CDR1 MNHEY, CDR2 SVGAGI. This CDR3 spans 14 amino acids. V lost 6 bases and J 3 bases, leaving 15 bases between the germline ends. CDR3 sequence (DNA): TGTGCCAGCAGGCCGACAGTGGGTCTCTACGAGCAGTACTTC. Its translation: CASRPTVGLYEQYF.

This chain links TRBV7-6 with TRBJ2-7, with TRBD1 matching 8 bases. The CDR3 is made up of 15 amino acids. The ends lost 2 bases at V and 5 bases at J; junction bases unmatched: 8. Germline lookup yields CDR1 SGHVS and CDR2 FNYEAQ. CDR3 sequence (DNA): TGTGCCAGCAGCTTACAGGACAGGGAAGTCCACGAGCAGTACTTC. Its translation: CASSLQDREVHEQYF.

This clone came up a few times. The V call is TRBV6-1, the J call TRBJ1-5, with 10 positions matching TRBD1. The germline CDR1 and CDR2 sequences are MNHNS and SASEGT. This CDR3 spans 15 amino acids. V was pared by 5 bases and J by 7 bases, with 8 bases of the junction left unmatched. CDR3 DNA sequence: TGTGCCAGCAGTCCCGGGACAGGGGTCATCCAGCCCCAGCATTTT. It is translated as CASSPGTGVIQPQHF.

Here the CDR3 DNA reads TGTGCCAGCAGCCGTAGCGGGGCTAACGGGGAGCTGTTTTTT. It codes for CASSRSGANGELFF. The J gene is TRBJ2-2, the V gene TRBV11-1; 8 positions match TRBD2. The CDR3 runs to 14 residues. Germline V gene data show CDR1 as SGHAT and CDR2 as FQDESV (reference sequence). V was pared by 5 bases and J by 7 bases, with 6 bases of the junction left unmatched.

CDR3 bases: TGTGCCAGCAGTCCACAGGGACTCACCGGGGAGCTGTTTTTT. It codes for CASSPQGLTGELFF. The chain joins TRBV6-6 to TRBJ2-2; the D gene could be TRBD1 or TRBD2 (6 bases each). Trimming took 5 bases from V and 4 from J, leaving 11 bases between them. The CDR3 has 14 residues. From germline, CDR1 is MNHNY and CDR2 SVGAGI (reference sequence).

The chain uses TRBV4-3 and TRBJ2-7, with 10 bases identical to TRBD1. Trimming cost V 4 bases and J 2 bases; bases outside gene matches: 8. Germline assignment: CDR1 LGHNA and CDR2 YSLEER. The CDR3 extends over 16 amino acids. CDR3 protein: CASSLSPGTGAYEQYF. CDR3 nucleotide sequence: TGCGCCAGCAGCCTAAGTCCCGGGACAGGGGCCTACGAGCAGTACTTC.

This clone was recorded once. The genes are TRBV28 and TRBJ1-4; D is undetermined. The germline V gene encodes CDR1 MDHEN and CDR2 SYDVKM. The CDR3 has 16 residues. Trimming took off 3 bases at V and 4 bases at J, with 15 bases between the two ends. CDR3: CASSFSVTAINEKLFF. DNA for the CDR3: TGTGCCAGCAGTTTCTCGGTCACCGCCATTAATGAAAAACTGTTTTTT.

This clone came up once. CDR3 nucleotide sequence: TGTGCCAGCAGCTTCGCAGGGAAAGGTACTGAAGCTTTCTTT. It specifies CASSFAGKGTEAFF. The rearrangement links TRBV7-6 to TRBJ1-1; perhaps TRBD1 as D (5 bases). Germline CDR1 and CDR2: SGHVS and FNYEAQ. The CDR3 is 14 residues long. Trimming pared 3 bases from V and 5 bases from J, leaving 13 bases between.

The chain recombines TRBV19 with TRBJ2-7; TRBD2 matches 8 bases. This CDR3 spans 13 amino acids. Looked up from germline, CDR1 is LNHDA and CDR2 is SQIVND (reference sequence). V gave up 7 bases and J gave up 6 bases; unmatched junction bases: 8. Here the CDR3 DNA reads TGTGCCAGTAAGCGCAGCGGGAGCCCCGAGCAGTACTTC. Its protein product is CASKRSGSPEQYF. The full variable domain, rest sourced from reference TRBV19 and TRBJ2-7, is DGGITQSPKYLFRKEGQNVTLSCEQNLNHDAMYWYRQDPGQGLRLIYYSQIVNDFQKGDIAEGYSVSREKKESFPLTVTSAQKNPTAFYLCASKRSGSPEQYFGPGTRLTVT.

This clone was observed a handful of times. The V and J genes are TRBV6-5 and TRBJ1-2, with TRBD1 as a possible D gene (6 bases). Per germline, CDR1 MNHEY and CDR2 SVGAGI. The V end lost 4 bases, the J end lost 4 bases, and 16 bases lay between the germline ends. The CDR3 sequence is 15 residues long. Here the CDR3 DNA reads TGTGCCAGCAGTTCCCTAGACAGGCCAACCTATGGCTACACCTTC. Protein sequence: CASSSLDRPTYGYTF.

This chain uses TRBV28 with TRBJ2-3; the D gene is possibly TRBD2 (5 bases). Trimming took off 4 bases at V and 2 bases at J, with 16 bases between the two ends. The CDR3 runs 16 residues. Germline CDR1 reads MDHEN; CDR2 reads SYDVKM. In DNA, the CDR3 is TGTGCCAGCAGTTACTCCTCTAGCCCCATCACAGATACGCAGTATTTT. Residues: CASSYSSSPITDTQYF.

In its sample, this clone was seen a few times. The rearrangement uses TRBV19 and TRBJ2-7; D might be TRBD2 (5 bases). Per germline, CDR1 LNHDA and CDR2 SQIVND (reference sequence). V gave up 3 bases and J gave up 3 bases, with 9 bases separating them. CDR3 length: 13 amino acids. The CDR3, as DNA: TGTGCCAGTAGTATCCGGGGTGACTACGAGCAGTACTTC. It encodes CASSIRGDYEQYF.

The chain links TRBV6-6 to TRBJ1-3; D ambiguous. CDR1 MNHNY and CDR2 SVGAGI come from the germline V gene (reference sequence). V was cut by 6 bases and J by 0 bases, with 9 bases left in between. The length of the CDR3 is 14 residues. The CDR3 region is CASRAEISGNTIYF. The CDR3 nucleotides read TGTGCCAGCAGGGCTGAAATCTCTGGAAACACCATATATTTT.

A few counts support this clone. The rearrangement uses TRBV6-5 and TRBJ1-3, with unresolved D. Trimming took off 4 bases at V and 0 bases at J, with 7 bases between the two ends. Germline CDR1 and CDR2: MNHEY and SVGAGI. The CDR3 is made up of 14 amino acids. CDR3 DNA sequence: TGTGCCAGCAGTTCGGGCCTCTCTGGAAACACCATATATTTT. Its protein is CASSSGLSGNTIYF.

V usage is TRBV6-5 and J usage is TRBJ2-3, with D unresolved. V was shortened by 8 bases and J by 4 bases, with 7 bases between the two germline ends. Germline V lookup: CDR1 MNHEY, CDR2 SVGAGI. The CDR3 sequence is 11 residues long. The CDR3 nucleotides are TGTGCCAGCGGGGTGGCAGATACGCAGTATTTT. This translates into CASGVADTQYF.

The chain uses TRBV25-1 and TRBJ1-2; no firm D call. Germline V lookup: CDR1 MGHDK, CDR2 SYGVNS. CDR3 length equals 13 residues. V lost 5 bases to trimming and J lost 4 bases, with 11 bases between them. DNA for the CDR3: TGTGCCAGCAGTACTTCCCTGGCCTATGGCTACACCTTC. Translated, it gives CASSTSLAYGYTF.

The CDR3 protein is CASTSGTLNTEAFF. The DNA of the CDR3 is TGTGCCAGCACCTCAGGGACGCTGAACACTGAAGCTTTCTTT. This chain connects TRBV6-5 to TRBJ1-1; a possible D gene is TRBD1 (5 bases). V lost 7 bases, J lost 0 bases, and 12 bases lay in between. The CDR3 length is 14 residues. The germline CDR1 and CDR2 sequences are MNHEY and SVGAGI.